This entry describes one TCR beta chain. The target antigen is unknown. These data belong to a study of cytomegalovirus exposure and HLA in healthy donors. About the research overall: Of the donors genotyped, several hundred in all, about 76% fell in the Caucasian-associated ancestry cluster.

Findings and caveats of the study: The study labeled more than 150 TCR beta chains cytomegalovirus-associated. Most of the TCR beta V segments (in an earlier analysis) were productive either about 90% or about 30% of the time. Highest at DRB1 and lowest at HLA-C, TCR association rates differed among HLA loci in a later analysis.

The PCR was carried out with 60 Vbeta primers and 13 Jbeta primers. The protocol was immunoSEQ multiplex PCR, while the TCRdb copy is restricted to in-frame clones and leaves out a portion. The data contain tens of thousands of clones, about 72% of them singletons. This CDR3 has 13 amino acids. Trimming cost V 0 bases and J 12 bases, with 15 bases left between them. The germline gives CDR1 SGHNT, CDR2 YYREEE (reference sequence). The receptor's source is a man younger than 45 in good health and CMV-seronegative. The chain links TRBV5-4 to TRBJ2-5; D perhaps matches TRBD1 (5 bases). Specimen: PBMCs. The CDR3 spells CASSLGMTDIKYF. DNA of the CDR3: TGTGCCAGCAGCTTGGGGATGACGGACATCAAGTACTTC.